These T cell receptor beta chains were read from a single sample in a study of Ad26.COV2.S vaccination and SARS-CoV-2 variants. This table comes from immunoSEQ multiplex PCR, and its TCRdb copy is limited to in-frame clones, with some not included. This table holds fewer than 500,000 clones, roughly 88% found once. The sample here was peripheral blood, taken in a trial of Ad26.COV2.S vaccine versus placebo. These receptor sequences come from a person between 18 and 65 years old who received the Ad26.COV2.S COVID-19 vaccine or a placebo. Both conserved end residues are part of each CDR3. A D gene is named only where the DNA matches it firmly.

TGTGCCAGCAGCCAACCGGGACAGGCAAACAATGAGCAGTTCTTC CASSQPGQANNEQFF 15 TRBV7-9 TRBD1 TRBJ2-1
TGTGCCAGCAGCTTATACCCTAGCAATCAGCCCCAGCATTTT CASSLYPSNQPQHF 14 TRBV7-9 NA TRBJ1-5
TGTGCCAGCAGTGAGGACAGGTCTAATTCACCCCTCCACTTT CASSEDRSNSPLHF 14 TRBV25-1 TRBD1 TRBJ1-6
TGCAGCGTTGAAGTCTCCTACAATGAGCAGTTCTTC CSVEVSYNEQFF 12 TRBV29-1 NA TRBJ2-1
TGTGCCAGCAGTTTACGAGTCTATGGGGGAGGACTAGCGGGTTACGAGCAGTACTTC CASSLRVYGGGLAGYEQYF 19 TRBV27 TRBD2 TRBJ2-7
TGTGCCAGCAGTGTGTCAGAAACCAATGAGCAGTTCTTC CASSVSETNEQFF 13 TRBV6-4 NA TRBJ2-1
TGTGCCAGCAGCCAGAAACTAGGGAGTCAAGAGACCCAGTACTTC CASSQKLGSQETQYF 15 TRBV3-1/TRBV3-2 NA TRBJ2-5
TGCGCCAGCAGCCAAGAGATCTCTTCGGCTAGCGGTTCCTACGAGCAGTACTTC CASSQEISSASGSYEQYF 18 TRBV4-3 TRBD2 TRBJ2-7
TGTGCCAGCAGCCTCCCGGAGGGACCTAATGAAAAACTGTTTTTT CASSLPEGPNEKLFF 15 TRBV7-2 NA TRBJ1-4
TGTGCCAGCAGCTTGAAGGGTATTTTCTACGAGCAGTACTTC CASSLKGIFYEQYF 14 TRBV5-6 NA TRBJ2-7
TGTGCCAGCGACCGACAGGGATCGAACACCGGGGAGCTGTTTTTT CASDRQGSNTGELFF 15 TRBV5-5 TRBD1 TRBJ2-2